The source of this T cell receptor (beta chain) is a study of blood T cell repertoires in COVID-19. Trimming cost V 7 bases and J 0 bases, with 19 bases left between them. The CDR3 is 18 residues long. Germline values: CDR1 SNHLY, CDR2 FYNNEI. Some clones are missing from TCRdb's copy, which holds only in-frame ones; the method was immunoSEQ multiplex PCR. The data show approximately 120,000 clones, around three quarters seen once. V is TRBV2 and J is TRBJ2-6; weak D call: TRBD1 (5 bases). This TCR was recovered from a human donor in a cohort sampled during active or convalescent COVID-19. The sample was peripheral blood. CDR3 amino acids: CASKPGIMDPSGANVLTF. CDR3 nucleotides: TGTGCCAGCAAGCCAGGGATAATGGATCCCTCTGGGGCCAACGTCCTGACTTTC.